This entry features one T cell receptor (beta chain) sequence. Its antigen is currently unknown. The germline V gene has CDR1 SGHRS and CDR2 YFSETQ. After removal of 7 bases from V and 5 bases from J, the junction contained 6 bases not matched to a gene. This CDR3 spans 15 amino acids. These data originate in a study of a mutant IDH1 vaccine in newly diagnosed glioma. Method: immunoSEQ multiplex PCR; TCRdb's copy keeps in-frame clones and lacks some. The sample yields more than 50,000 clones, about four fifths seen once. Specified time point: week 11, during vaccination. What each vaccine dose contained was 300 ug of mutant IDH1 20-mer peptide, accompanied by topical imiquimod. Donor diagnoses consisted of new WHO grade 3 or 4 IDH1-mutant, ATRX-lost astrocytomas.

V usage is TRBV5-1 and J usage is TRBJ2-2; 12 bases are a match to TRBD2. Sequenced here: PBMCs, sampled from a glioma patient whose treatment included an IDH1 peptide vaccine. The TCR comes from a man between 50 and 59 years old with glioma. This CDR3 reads CASGPGTSGTGELFF. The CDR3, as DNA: TGCGCCAGCGGACCCGGGACTAGCGGGACCGGGGAGCTGTTTTTT.